These 30 T cell receptor beta chains were all obtained from the same sample, sequenced in a study of early T cells in non-severe SARS-CoV-2 infection (dated by TCRdb to 2020 to 2022). Library generation was performed with 5' RACE. Sequencing was carried out with a NextSeq 500. The raw public data were reprocessed by TCRdb itself: fastp quality trimming at Q25, MiXCR clonotype calling, in-frame beta chains only. Identical CDR3 proteins give one entry, which carries the most common genes and DNA. The sample table lists 40,000 to 55,000 distinct CDR3 sequences, around 6.8% of them with a count of one. Clones ranked in the top ten supply approximately 8% of the sample. The material sequenced was whole blood. These receptors originate from an adult who was a healthcare worker with PCR-confirmed SARS-CoV-2 infection or an uninfected control (not recorded which).

The chain couples TRBV5-6 to TRBJ1-2, with 9 bases matching TRBD1. V gave up 5 bases and J gave up 9 bases; unmatched junction bases: 14. The CDR3 sequence is 15 residues long. In germline, CDR1 is SGHDT, CDR2 YYEEEE. The CDR3 is CASRFFLTGGASYTF. The CDR3 DNA is TGTGCCAGCAGGTTCTTTTTAACAGGGGGCGCGAGCTACACCTTC.

The sample holds many counts of this clonotype. The J gene is TRBJ2-3, the V gene TRBV5-1; 10 bases align to TRBD2. The trim removed 2 bases at V and 6 bases at J, leaving 15 bases unmatched. The CDR3 runs to 18 residues. Germline V gene data show CDR1 as SGHRS and CDR2 as YFSETQ. The CDR3 sequence is CASSFTVTSGSPGDTQYF. DNA of the CDR3: TGCGCCAGCAGCTTTACTGTGACTAGCGGGTCCCCTGGGGATACGCAGTATTTT.

The sample holds a few counts of this clonotype. The chain carries TRBV3-1 and TRBJ1-2; 10 nucleotides align to TRBD1. J lost 6 bases, V lost 0 bases, and 1 base had no gene match. Germline values: CDR1 LGHDT, CDR2 YNNKEL (reference sequence). The CDR3 consists of 14 residues. The CDR3 protein is CASSQEGTGDGYTF. The CDR3 DNA is TGTGCCAGCAGCCAAGAAGGGACAGGGGATGGCTACACCTTC.

The chain couples TRBV29-1 to TRBJ2-2; possible D gene TRBD2, 6 bases. Trimming removed 3 bases at V and 7 bases at J, with 12 bases between. Germline V gene sequence: CDR1 SQVTM, CDR2 ANQGSEA. The CDR3 totals 13 residues. The CDR3 nucleotides are TGCAGCGTTGATTGGCGGGGAGACGGGGAGCTGTTTTTT. Its protein product is CSVDWRGDGELFF.

V is TRBV27 and J is TRBJ1-1, with 7 bases identical to TRBD1. CDR3 length: 15 residues. The trim removed 3 bases at V and 6 bases at J, leaving 10 bases unmatched. Germline V gene sequence: CDR1 MNHEY, CDR2 SMNVEV (reference sequence). This CDR3 is CASSLGRGLMAEAFF. CDR3 nucleotide sequence: TGTGCCAGCAGTTTGGGCAGGGGGTTGATGGCTGAAGCTTTCTTT.

This chain links TRBV10-3 with TRBJ2-3; 12 nucleotides agree with TRBD2. V shed 5 bases, J shed 0 bases, and the junction held 6 bases outside the gene matches. The CDR3 totals 17 residues. Germline assignment: CDR1 ENHRY and CDR2 SYGVKD. Written as DNA, the CDR3 is TGTGCCATCAGTTTGACTAGCGGGGGTTCTAGCACAGATACGCAGTATTTT. This codes for CAISLTSGGSSTDTQYF.

This clonotype was seen many times. CDR3 sequence: CASSSHHTVEQYF. In nucleotides, the CDR3 is TGTGCCAGCAGTTCCCACCACACCGTAGAGCAGTACTTC. The genes are TRBV28 and TRBJ2-7; no firm D call. Germline V gene data show CDR1 as MDHEN and CDR2 as SYDVKM. V dropped 4 bases and J dropped 7 bases, with 14 bases sitting between them. This CDR3 is built from 13 residues. Full variable domain (rest looked up from reference TRBV28 and TRBJ2-7): DVKVTQSSRYLVKRTGEKVFLECVQDMDHENMFWYRQDPGLGLRLIYFSYDVKMKEKGDIPEGYSVSREKKERFSLILESASTNQTSMYLCASSSHHTVEQYFGPGTRLTVT.

This rearrangement joins TRBV3-1 to TRBJ2-7; possibly TRBD1 or TRBD2 for D (6 bases each). The germline V and J ends were trimmed by 4 bases and 4 bases, with 14 bases remaining between them. The CDR3 totals 14 residues. Germline V CDR1 and CDR2: LGHDT, YNNKEL (reference sequence). CDR3 sequence reads: CASSPRRGTYEQYF. CDR3 in DNA: TGTGCCAGCAGCCCACGTAGGGGGACTTACGAGCAGTACTTC.

The V gene is TRBV28, the J gene TRBJ2-2; 15 bases line up with TRBD2. The germline CDR1 and CDR2 sequences are MDHEN and SYDVKM. Losses at the gene ends were 10 bases for V and 6 bases for J; bases not matched to a gene: 6. The CDR3 covers 15 residues. This CDR3 is CATVGTSGGPGELFF. In DNA, the CDR3 is TGTGCCACCGTTGGGACTAGCGGGGGGCCCGGGGAGCTGTTTTTT. Combining the CDR3 with reference TRBV28 and TRBJ2-2 gives the whole variable domain DVKVTQSSRYLVKRTGEKVFLECVQDMDHENMFWYRQDPGLGLRLIYFSYDVKMKEKGDIPEGYSVSREKKERFSLILESASTNQTSMYLCATVGTSGGPGELFFGEGSRLTVL.

In this sample, this clonotype turned up a few times. The V gene is TRBV2, the J gene TRBJ2-5; D may correspond to TRBD1 or TRBD2 (6 bases each). The V gene's germline CDR1 is SNHLY and CDR2 FYNNEI. The length of the CDR3 is 11 residues. Deletions cut 6 bases from V and 12 bases from J, with 14 bases between. Here the CDR3 DNA reads TGTGCCAGCAGAGGAGGGACAAGCAAGTACTTC. Its protein product is CASRGGTSKYF.

This clonotype has just a few counts. The chain recombines TRBV29-1 with TRBJ2-3; weak D call: TRBD1 (6 bases). Germline V gene lookup returns CDR1 SQVTM and CDR2 ANQGSEA. This CDR3 has 13 residues. Trimming pared 4 bases from V and 4 bases from J, leaving 12 bases between. The CDR3 nucleotides are TGCAGCGTTGTAACAGGGTACCCAGATACGCAGTATTTT. This sequence encodes CSVVTGYPDTQYF.

This clonotype was recorded a few times. The chain links TRBV3-1 to TRBJ1-2; unclear D gene. The CDR3 runs 14 residues. Germline V gene sequence: CDR1 LGHDT, CDR2 YNNKEL (reference sequence). Trimming removed 3 bases from V and 0 bases from J, with 8 bases in between. DNA of the CDR3: TGTGCCAGCAGCCATATAAGGTCTAACTATGGCTACACCTTC. This encodes CASSHIRSNYGYTF. Supplemented by reference TRBV3-1 and TRBJ1-2, the full variable domain reads DTAVSQTPKYLVTQMGNDKSIKCEQNLGHDTMYWYKQDSKKFLKIMFSYNNKELIINETVPNRFSPKSPDKAHLNLHINSLELGDSAVYFCASSHIRSNYGYTFGSGTRLTVV.

V usage is TRBV29-1 and J usage is TRBJ2-3, with 7 bases matching TRBD1. J lost 2 bases, V lost 5 bases, and 4 bases had no gene match. The CDR3 is 13 residues long. Germline V gene lookup returns CDR1 SQVTM and CDR2 ANQGSEA. CDR3 DNA sequence: TGCAGCGTTAAGGGGGCGCCCACAGATACGCAGTATTTT. It specifies CSVKGAPTDTQYF.

The table lists this clonotype with a few counts. The chain combines TRBV7-2 with TRBJ1-6; D might be TRBD1 (6 bases). The length of the CDR3 is 14 residues. V lost 5 bases and J 6 bases, leaving 11 bases between the germline ends. Germline assignment: CDR1 SGHTA and CDR2 FQGNSA. The CDR3 loop is CASSLGQTNSPLHF. CDR3 nucleotides: TGTGCCAGCAGCCTCGGACAGACTAATTCACCCCTCCACTTT.

There are many counts of this clonotype. The chain has TRBV10-3 and TRBJ2-7, with 10 bases that match TRBD2. CDR1 ENHRY and CDR2 SYGVKD come from the germline V gene. V lost 11 bases, J lost 1 base, and 8 bases stayed unmatched. The CDR3 is 14 residues long. Here the CDR3 reads CASARTSGSYEQYF. In nucleotides, the CDR3 is TGTGCCTCCGCCCGGACTAGCGGTTCCTACGAGCAGTACTTC.

Many counts were recorded for this clonotype. This chain connects TRBV10-3 to TRBJ2-3; D remains ambiguous. CDR1 and CDR2 (germline): ENHRY, SYGVKD. V was cut by 2 bases and J by 0 bases, with 9 bases left in between. The CDR3 is made up of 15 amino acids. In DNA form, the CDR3 reads TGTGCCATCAGTGAGCCTCCATTAAGCACAGATACGCAGTATTTT. Translated: CAISEPPLSTDTQYF.

This clonotype has at least ten counts. The chain joins TRBV4-3 to TRBJ2-7; D tentatively reads TRBD1 or TRBD2 (6 bases each). Trimming pared 2 bases from V and 7 bases from J, leaving 18 bases between. Germline lookup yields CDR1 LGHNA and CDR2 YSLEER. The CDR3 totals 15 residues. The CDR3 DNA reads as TGCGCCAGCAGCCAAAGACTGAGAGGGGGGCTTGAGCAGTACTTC. Residues: CASSQRLRGGLEQYF.

This clonotype was counted only a few times. V usage is TRBV29-1 and J usage is TRBJ2-1, with D unclear. There are 12 residues in the CDR3. The germline V and J ends were trimmed by 3 bases and 7 bases, with 10 bases remaining between them. Germline CDR1 reads SQVTM; CDR2 reads ANQGSEA. As DNA, the CDR3 is TGCAGCGTTGATCTGACCACGAATGAGCAGTTCTTC. Protein product: CSVDLTTNEQFF.

This clonotype has a handful of counts. The chain has TRBV12-3 or TRBV12-4 and TRBJ2-3, with 9 bases aligning to TRBD2. The CDR3 runs 14 residues. The J segment lost 2 bases and the V segment lost 6 bases, leaving 3 bases of the junction unmatched. This CDR3 reads CASSLAGYTDTQYF. CDR3 DNA: TGTGCCAGCAGCCTAGCGGGGTACACAGATACGCAGTATTTT.

The V call is TRBV30, the J call TRBJ1-1, with 8 bases that match TRBD1. The junction had 8 bases not matched to a gene; V was cut back by 1 base and J by 10 bases. Germline V CDR1 and CDR2: GTSNPN, SVGIG (reference sequence). The CDR3 runs to 13 residues. This CDR3 reads CAWSALTQGGAFF. CDR3 sequence (DNA): TGTGCCTGGAGTGCACTCACACAGGGGGGAGCTTTCTTT.

This clonotype was picked up many times. The chain joins TRBV4-2 to TRBJ1-1; 9 bases map to TRBD1. This CDR3 has 15 amino acids. Trimming took 4 bases from V and 0 from J; bases not matched to a gene: 3. Germline loops: CDR1 LGHNA, CDR2 YNFKEQ. CDR3 residues: CASSLGQGLNTEAFF. In nucleotides, the CDR3 is TGTGCCAGCAGCCTGGGACAGGGCTTGAACACTGAAGCTTTCTTT.

The sample holds many counts of this clonotype. V usage is TRBV10-3 and J usage is TRBJ2-3, with D maybe TRBD1 (6 bases). V was pared by 0 bases and J by 6 bases, with 13 bases between. Germline values: CDR1 ENHRY, CDR2 SYGVKD. CDR3 length: 15 residues. The CDR3 nucleotides read TGTGCCATCAGTGAGTCGCCAGGGGCGGTGGATACGCAGTATTTT. Its protein is CAISESPGAVDTQYF.

This clonotype was found a few times. The chain combines TRBV5-5 with TRBJ2-7, with no clear D. The ends were cut back, 4 bases at V and 1 base at J, with 12 bases in the middle. Germline V CDR1 and CDR2: SGHKS, YYEKEE (reference sequence). The CDR3 runs 14 residues. CDR3 sequence reads: CASSTMGRSYEQYF. The CDR3 bases are TGTGCCAGCAGCACAATGGGCCGTTCCTACGAGCAGTACTTC. Drawing the rest from reference TRBV5-5 and TRBJ2-7, the complete variable domain is DAGVTQSPTHLIKTRGQQVTLRCSPISGHKSVSWYQQVLGQGPQFIFQYYEKEERGRGNFPDRFSARQFPNYSSELNVNALLLGDSALYLCASSTMGRSYEQYFGPGTRLTVT.

This clonotype was seen only a few times. V is TRBV28 and J is TRBJ2-2; a weak D match, TRBD1 (5 bases). The CDR3 has 13 amino acids. V gave up 4 bases and J gave up 4 bases, with 7 bases separating them. Germline CDR1 is MDHEN and CDR2 is SYDVKM. CDR3 residues: CASSYRGTGELFF. CDR3 DNA: TGTGCCAGCAGTTATAGGGGCACCGGGGAGCTGTTTTTT.

This clonotype was picked up a small number of times. The chain couples TRBV5-8 to TRBJ1-6; D unclear. Trimming cost V 0 bases and J 14 bases, with 12 bases left between them. The germline V gene encodes CDR1 SGHTS and CDR2 YDEGEE. This CDR3 has 13 residues. In DNA, the CDR3 is TGTGCCAGCAGCTTGGAGCGAGAAGCGGCCCTCCACTTT. Encoded protein: CASSLEREAALHF.

Only a few counts were recorded for this clonotype. The chain uses TRBV5-6 and TRBJ2-1; no firm D call. Looked up from germline, CDR1 is SGHDT and CDR2 is YYEEEE. Trimming took 0 bases from V and 7 from J, leaving 8 bases between them. The CDR3 covers 13 residues. This chain's CDR3 is CASSLVGWNEQFF. CDR3 DNA sequence: TGTGCCAGCAGCTTGGTTGGGTGGAATGAGCAGTTCTTC.

This clonotype was detected ten times or more. The CDR3 loop reads CASSFQGTPGVKLFF. The CDR3, as DNA: TGTGCCAGCAGCTTCCAGGGGACCCCTGGGGTAAAACTGTTTTTT. The J gene is TRBJ1-4, the V gene TRBV5-5; D possibly corresponds to TRBD1 (6 bases). V lost 2 bases and J lost 10, with 18 bases in between. CDR1 is SGHKS, CDR2 YYEKEE, per germline (reference sequence). The CDR3 covers 15 residues.

The chain is built from TRBV6-2 or TRBV6-3 and TRBJ2-5, with D unresolved. Germline V gene sequence: CDR1 MNHEY, CDR2 SVGEGT. The CDR3 has 17 amino acids. Trimming stripped 2 bases from V and 2 bases from J, with 18 bases between. The DNA for the CDR3 is TGTGCCAGCAGTTACCCAGTACCTACCGGTTATCAAGAGACCCAGTACTTC. It is translated as CASSYPVPTGYQETQYF.

This rearrangement joins TRBV6-2 or TRBV6-3 to TRBJ2-7; D uncertain. Germline V CDR1 and CDR2: MNHEY, SVGEGT. Trimming pared 0 bases from V and 4 bases from J, leaving 7 bases between. The length of the CDR3 is 13 residues. The CDR3 sequence is CASSYSEGYEQYF. The CDR3, as DNA: TGTGCCAGCAGTTACTCGGAAGGGTACGAGCAGTACTTC.

Ten or more counts support this clonotype. The CDR3 reads CASSLTVEVAFF. The CDR3 nucleotides are TGTGCCAGCAGCCTTACAGTGGAGGTAGCTTTCTTT. The chain has TRBV7-9 and TRBJ1-1; D not certain. CDR3 length: 12 amino acids. Germline lookup yields CDR1 SEHNR and CDR2 FQNEAQ (reference sequence). V shed 5 bases and J shed 10 bases, with 14 bases lying between them.